Reported below is one T cell receptor beta chain. Its antigen remains unidentified. This record comes from a study of siplizumab effects on memory and regulatory T cells. General study findings and limits: Naive T cells appeared more diverse than memory cells and seemed to be major alloresponse contributors. Roughly 75-96% of proliferating CD4+ or CD8+ clones lacked a naive or memory phenotype that could be assigned.

Germline loops: CDR1 SEHNR, CDR2 FQNEAQ (reference sequence). The CDR3 loop spans 12 amino acids. V trimming: 6 bases; J trimming: 8 bases; junction bases outside the gene matches: 5. Sequencing was performed with immunoSEQ multiplex PCR; in TCRdb, only in-frame clones are kept and a portion is missing. Here the sample spans about 72,000 clones, 91% being singletons. The V call is TRBV7-9, the J call TRBJ1-1; the match to TRBD1 covers 8 bases. The sequence was collected from a human donor in good health. The specimen sequenced was CD8+ T cells sorted from blood. The CDR3 DNA is TGTGCCAGCAGAGGACAGGGTAGAGAAGCTTTCTTT. Protein sequence: CASRGQGREAFF.